These 22 T cell receptor beta chains were all obtained from the same sample, sequenced in a study of vaccination and CD4 T cells after COVID-19. Oncomine TCR Beta short-read sequencing was applied to DNA from cultured CD4+ T cells. TCRdb independently ran MiXCR on the PCR reads; one entry per CDR3 protein. The sample records some 11,000 distinct CDR3 sequences, approximately 50% being singletons. No antigen has been assigned to these receptors. Regarding treatment: approximately nine-day PBMC culture with coronavirus spike peptide pools or control peptides (ViraFEST assay). Sequenced input: CD4+ T cells from blood, cultured in vitro. These receptors were taken from a human donor who had recovered from COVID-19.

This chain joins TRBV24-1 and TRBJ2-2; the D call may be TRBD1 or TRBD2 (6 bases each). CDR1 and CDR2 (germline): KGHDR, SFDVKD. The CDR3 runs 14 residues. V dropped 9 bases and J dropped 4 bases, with 14 bases sitting between them. Here the CDR3 reads CATEGGLGTGELFF. DNA of the CDR3: TGTGCCACCGAAGGGGGGCTCGGCACCGGGGAGCTGTTTTTT.

The V gene is TRBV20-1, the J gene TRBJ2-7; 8 nucleotides align to TRBD2. J was trimmed by 3 bases and V by 6 bases; bases with no gene match: 7. This CDR3 has 13 residues. Germline values: CDR1 DFQATT, CDR2 SNEGSKA (reference sequence). The CDR3 sequence is CSATGTSLYEQYF. DNA of the CDR3: TGCAGTGCCACCGGGACTAGTCTCTACGAGCAGTACTTC.

This chain connects TRBV6-1 to TRBJ1-5; D gene uncertain. This CDR3 has 13 amino acids. V was shortened by 8 bases and J by 1 base, with 9 bases between the two germline ends. Germline loops: CDR1 MNHNS, CDR2 SASEGT. The CDR3 sequence is CASRPDSNQPQHF. In DNA form, the CDR3 reads TGTGCCAGCCGGCCGGACAGCAATCAGCCCCAGCATTTT.

The chain joins TRBV6-1 to TRBJ2-7; 8 nucleotides match TRBD1. J gave up 3 bases and V 6 bases, and 1 base lay outside the gene matches. The CDR3 totals 12 residues. In germline, CDR1 is MNHNS, CDR2 SASEGT. The CDR3 DNA reads TGTGCCAGCAGGGACAGGGTCTACGAGCAGTACTTC. Its protein product is CASRDRVYEQYF.

The chain joins TRBV29-1 to TRBJ1-1; D uncertain. Per the germline V gene, CDR1 is SQVTM and CDR2 is ANQGSEA. V lost 5 bases and J 7 bases, leaving 11 bases between the germline ends. CDR3 length equals 11 residues. The DNA of the CDR3 is TGCAGCGTTTTTGGGAGTGGTGAAGCTTTCTTT. As protein: CSVFGSGEAFF.

The chain uses TRBV27 and TRBJ2-3, with TRBD2 matching 12 bases. CDR3 length equals 17 residues. Germline lookup yields CDR1 MNHEY and CDR2 SMNVEV (reference sequence). With V trimmed by 4 bases and J by 2 bases, 7 bases remained unmatched. The CDR3 protein is CASSSRTSGDYTDTQYF. The CDR3 DNA reads as TGTGCCAGCAGTTCCCGGACTAGCGGGGACTACACAGATACGCAGTATTTT.

This clonotype was counted between two and nine times. The DNA for the CDR3 is TGTGCCAGTAGTATAGAACCAGGGGGTACGCAGTATTTT. This sequence encodes CASSIEPGGTQYF. The chain links TRBV19 to TRBJ2-3, with TRBD1 matching over 7 bases. V was clipped by 0 bases and J by 8 bases; unmatched bases: 2. The CDR3 has 13 residues. Germline V gives CDR1 LNHDA, CDR2 SQIVND (reference sequence).

This chain's CDR3 is CAWSEATGNYGYTF. In nucleotides, the CDR3 is TGTGCCTGGAGTGAAGCGACAGGGAACTATGGCTACACCTTC. The chain employs TRBV30 and TRBJ1-2, with TRBD1 matching 7 bases. The length of the CDR3 is 14 residues. The V and J ends lost 1 base and 2 bases, in that order; junction bases with no gene match: 4. Per the germline V gene, CDR1 is GTSNPN and CDR2 is SVGIG (reference sequence). Variable domain in full (rest from reference TRBV30 and TRBJ1-2): SQTIHQWPATLVQPVGSPLSLECTVEGTSNPNLYWYRQAAGRGLQLLFYSVGIGQISSEVPQNLSASRPQDRQFILSSKKLLLSDSGFYLCAWSEATGNYGYTFGSGTRLTVV.

The gene calls are TRBV6-1 and TRBJ2-2; 8 bases are a match to TRBD2. This CDR3 has 16 amino acids. Germline V gene sequence: CDR1 MNHNS, CDR2 SASEGT. Losses at the gene ends were 7 bases for V and 1 base for J; bases not matched to a gene: 8. CDR3 bases: TGTGCCAGCAAGAAGGCGCGGGGGGTGAACACCGGGGAGCTGTTTTTT. It is translated as CASKKARGVNTGELFF.

The gene calls are TRBV7-3 and TRBJ1-1, with 9 bases identical to TRBD1. Losses at the gene ends were 3 bases for V and 9 bases for J; bases not matched to a gene: 8. The germline CDR1 and CDR2 sequences are SGHTA and FQGTGA. The CDR3 contains 14 residues. The CDR3 spells CASSFMIGQGQAFF. CDR3 DNA: TGTGCCAGCAGCTTCATGATAGGACAGGGGCAAGCTTTCTTT.

The chain joins TRBV28 to TRBJ1-2, with 10 bases matching TRBD1. This CDR3 region has 14 residues. Germline assignment: CDR1 MDHEN and CDR2 SYDVKM. J lost 6 bases, V lost 2 bases, and 3 bases had no gene match. CDR3 nucleotides: TGTGCCAGCAGTTTAAGGGACAGGGGACATGGCTACACCTTC. It encodes CASSLRDRGHGYTF.

The J gene is TRBJ1-2, the V gene TRBV12-3 or TRBV12-4; D is perhaps TRBD1 (5 bases). V lost 3 bases and J 8 bases, leaving 10 bases between the germline ends. This CDR3 has 12 amino acids. The DNA for the CDR3 is TGTGCCAGCAGTTTCAAGGGGACCGGCTACACCTTC. Its translation is CASSFKGTGYTF.

The chain uses TRBV12-5 and TRBJ1-5; D remains ambiguous. The length of the CDR3 is 16 residues. Germline CDR1 is LGHNT and CDR2 is FRNRAP. V was pared by 4 bases and J by 1 base, with 14 bases between. The CDR3 loop is CASGSPGPNSNQPQHF. The CDR3 DNA is TGTGCTAGTGGTTCCCCCGGACCAAACAGCAATCAGCCCCAGCATTTT.

This clonotype turned up a few times. The rearrangement links TRBV6-1 to TRBJ2-3, with TRBD2 matching over 8 bases. Germline values: CDR1 MNHNS, CDR2 SASEGT. The CDR3 spans 15 residues. With 6 bases clipped from V and 6 bases from J, the junction kept 11 bases outside the gene matches. CDR3 amino acids: CASSSLSGGPDTQYF. In DNA form, the CDR3 reads TGTGCCAGCAGCAGTCTATCGGGGGGGCCTGATACGCAGTATTTT.

This chain uses TRBV4-1 with TRBJ2-5; 10 bases align to TRBD2. There are 14 residues in the CDR3. CDR1 MGHRA and CDR2 YSYEKL come from the germline V gene. V was pared by 2 bases and J by 3 bases, with 0 bases of the junction left unmatched. CDR3 in DNA: TGCGCCAGCAGCCAACTAGCGGGGGAAGAGACCCAGTACTTC. This gives the protein CASSQLAGEETQYF.

The J gene is TRBJ2-7, the V gene TRBV18; D perhaps matches TRBD2 (5 bases). Germline CDR1 reads KGHSH; CDR2 reads LQKENI. The CDR3 covers 12 residues. V gave up 2 bases and J gave up 5 bases, with 7 bases separating them. As DNA, the CDR3 is TGTGCCAGCTCACCAGAGAGGGACGAGCAGTACTTC. It is translated as CASSPERDEQYF.

This clonotype was observed once. This rearrangement joins TRBV11-2 to TRBJ2-3; D not certain. The CDR3 loop spans 13 amino acids. Germline CDR1 and CDR2: SGHAT and FQNNGV. Trimming left V 0 bases short and J 9 bases short, with 10 bases between. The chain's CDR3 is CASSLDRLGTQYF. The CDR3 DNA is TGTGCCAGCAGCTTAGATAGGCTAGGCACGCAGTATTTT.

J is TRBJ1-2 and V is TRBV28, with D maybe TRBD1 (5 bases). The V and J ends lost 2 bases and 8 bases respectively, with 18 bases between them. The V gene's germline CDR1 is MDHEN and CDR2 SYDVKM. The length of the CDR3 is 15 residues. The CDR3 DNA reads as TGTGCCAGCAGTTTACCCGTTCGGGGGGAAGTCGGCTACACCTTC. It specifies CASSLPVRGEVGYTF.

This clonotype was observed a single time. The rearrangement joins TRBV20-1 to TRBJ1-1, with 7 bases aligning to TRBD1. CDR1 is DFQATT and CDR2 is SNEGSKA in the germline V gene (reference sequence). The CDR3 totals 15 residues. The V gene end was trimmed by 1 base and the J gene end by 5 bases; junction bases not matched to a gene: 10. The CDR3 region is CSARGGSRGGTEAFF. As DNA, the CDR3 is TGCAGTGCTAGAGGCGGCTCCAGGGGGGGGACTGAAGCTTTCTTT.

This clonotype came up a few times. The gene calls are TRBV21-1 and TRBJ2-7; the table's D call, TRBD1, was not checked against the DNA. TRBV21-1 constitutes a pseudogene. CDR3 length: 19 amino acids. The CDR3 here is CASTPSGASVDSSSYEQYF. The CDR3 nucleotides read TGTGCCAGCACCCCTTCGGGGGCCTCGGTGGACTCGAGCTCCTACGAGCAGTACTTC.

V usage is TRBV20-1 and J usage is TRBJ1-5; D might be TRBD1 (5 bases). The germline CDR1 and CDR2 sequences are DFQATT and SNEGSKA (reference sequence). V was trimmed by 3 bases and J by 3 bases, leaving 9 bases between them. This CDR3 has 13 amino acids. This chain's CDR3 is CSASKGSNQPQHF. CDR3 sequence (DNA): TGCAGTGCTAGTAAGGGGTCCAATCAGCCCCAGCATTTT.

This chain connects TRBV29-1 to TRBJ2-5; possibly TRBD1 for D (5 bases). This CDR3 comprises 15 residues. The ends were cut back, 3 bases at V and 1 base at J, with 15 bases in the middle. Germline values: CDR1 SQVTM, CDR2 ANQGSEA. CDR3 region: CSVEGPLEFQETQYF. The DNA for the CDR3 is TGCAGCGTTGAGGGGCCGCTCGAATTCCAAGAGACCCAGTACTTC.